The rows below give T cell receptor beta chains drawn from one sample of a study of somatic mutations in cytotoxic T cells in rheumatoid arthritis. The protocol was immunoSEQ multiplex PCR, while the TCRdb copy is restricted to in-frame clones and leaves out a portion. Of 18,000 or so clones in the sample, 65% to 75% were seen once. Input material: CD8+ T cells sorted from blood. These receptors originate from a man aged 60-69 years in good health. Each CDR3 is given with its conserved first and last residue. The D gene is left open where the match is weak.

>NA|TRBJ2-1|TRBV5-1
CASSLKGIEQFF
>NA|TRBJ2-7|TRBV18
CASSPVNYEQYF
>NA|TRBJ2-5|TRBV6-6
CATNGGRRETQYF
>NA|TRBJ1-2|TRBV29-1
CSVVPGTVNYGYTF
>NA|TRBJ2-7|TRBV2
CASAEGAAVSYEQYF
>NA|TRBJ2-3|TRBV19
CASSILGGTDTQYF
>NA|TRBJ2-5|TRBV5-4
CASSLEGVWETQYF
>NA|TRBJ2-5|TRBV4-1
CASSPSTRTQYF
>TRBD1|TRBJ1-4|TRBV10-3
CAISEDRGGEKLFF
>TRBD2|TRBJ2-5|TRBV13
CASSSVRTSGGVETQYF
>TRBD2|TRBJ2-7|TRBV11-2
CASSPLSGRAYEQYF
>TRBD1|TRBJ1-3|TRBV30
CAWSQRTGDGNTIYF
>TRBD1|TRBJ1-2|TRBV7-9
CASSSSDRVDGYTF
>TRBD2|TRBJ2-3|TRBV9
CASSTGGDDTQYF
>TRBD1|TRBJ2-4|TRBV6-1
CASSEAGTGMNIQYF
>TRBD2|TRBJ2-7|TRBV19
CASNKREVPYEQYF
>NA|TRBJ2-5|TRBV27
CASSLARGNQETQYF
>NA|TRBJ2-1|TRBV7-2
CASSLEPYNEQFF
>NA|TRBJ1-2|TRBV13
CASSLGGGHGYTF
>TRBD2|TRBJ2-1|TRBV4-2
CASSSTLAGGPNEQFF
>NA|TRBJ1-1|TRBV7-6
CASSRGVNMEAFF
>TRBD1|TRBJ2-1|TRBV27
CASSSPGTGSYNEQFF
>TRBD1|TRBJ2-7|TRBV11-1
CASSWTGRYEQYF
>TRBD1|TRBJ2-7|TRBV11-3
CASSSLTGGMDEQYF
>NA|TRBJ1-5|TRBV7-9
CASTLGRGEVNQPQHF
>NA|TRBJ2-1|TRBV6-1
CASSERGSSYNEQFF
>NA|TRBJ2-7|TRBV6-5
CASSYSGGPSYEQYF
>NA|TRBJ2-7|TRBV29-1
CSVEPISFRGANYEQYF
>NA|TRBJ1-2|TRBV10-3
CAISEEATAYGYTF
>TRBD1|TRBJ1-2|TRBV27
CASSWTGGNYGYTF
>TRBD1|TRBJ2-7|TRBV28
CASFRDRVYEQYF
>NA|TRBJ2-2|TRBV6-4
CASSDSSDTGELFF
>NA|TRBJ1-2|TRBV19
CTSSVMGQGYTF
>TRBD2|TRBJ2-1|TRBV7-9
CASSFRGDVYNEQFF
>NA|TRBJ2-3|TRBV7-9
CASSSTSGTFTDTQYF
>TRBD1|TRBJ2-1|TRBV11-1
CASSPGTGEGNEQFF
>TRBD2|TRBJ2-1|TRBV7-6
CASSPTSGRVEQFF
>NA|TRBJ2-3|TRBV27
CASSLSSTDTQYF
>TRBD2|TRBJ2-5|TRBV7-9
CASSRLAGVGETQYF